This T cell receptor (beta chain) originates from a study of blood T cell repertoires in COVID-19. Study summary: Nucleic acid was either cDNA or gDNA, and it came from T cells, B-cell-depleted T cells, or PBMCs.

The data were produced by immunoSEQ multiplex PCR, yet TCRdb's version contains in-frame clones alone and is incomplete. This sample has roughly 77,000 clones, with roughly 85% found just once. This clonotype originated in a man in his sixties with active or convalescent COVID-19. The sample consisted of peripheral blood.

The CDR3 DNA is TGTGCCAGCAGTTTAGGGGGCTTCCAAGAGACCCAGTACTTC. It is translated as CASSLGGFQETQYF. This rearrangement joins TRBV7-3 to TRBJ2-5; 7 bases align to TRBD1. The CDR3 is made up of 14 amino acids. J was trimmed by 1 base and V by 6 bases; bases with no gene match: 5. Germline-derived CDR1 and CDR2 are SGHTA and FQGTGA.